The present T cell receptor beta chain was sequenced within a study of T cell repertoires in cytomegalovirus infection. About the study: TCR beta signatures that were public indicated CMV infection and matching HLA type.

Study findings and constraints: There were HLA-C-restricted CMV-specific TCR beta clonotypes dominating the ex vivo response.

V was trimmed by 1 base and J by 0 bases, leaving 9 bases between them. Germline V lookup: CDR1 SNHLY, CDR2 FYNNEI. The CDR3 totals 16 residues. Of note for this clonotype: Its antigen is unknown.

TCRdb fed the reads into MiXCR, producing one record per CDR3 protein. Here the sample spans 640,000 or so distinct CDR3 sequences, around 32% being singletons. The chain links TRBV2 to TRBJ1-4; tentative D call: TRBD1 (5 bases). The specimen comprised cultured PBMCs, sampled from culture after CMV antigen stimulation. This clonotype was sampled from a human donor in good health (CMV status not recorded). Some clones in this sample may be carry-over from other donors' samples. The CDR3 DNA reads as TGTGCCAGCAGTGAAGGTCGGGGCGCAACTAATGAAAAACTGTTTTTT. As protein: CASSEGRGATNEKLFF.